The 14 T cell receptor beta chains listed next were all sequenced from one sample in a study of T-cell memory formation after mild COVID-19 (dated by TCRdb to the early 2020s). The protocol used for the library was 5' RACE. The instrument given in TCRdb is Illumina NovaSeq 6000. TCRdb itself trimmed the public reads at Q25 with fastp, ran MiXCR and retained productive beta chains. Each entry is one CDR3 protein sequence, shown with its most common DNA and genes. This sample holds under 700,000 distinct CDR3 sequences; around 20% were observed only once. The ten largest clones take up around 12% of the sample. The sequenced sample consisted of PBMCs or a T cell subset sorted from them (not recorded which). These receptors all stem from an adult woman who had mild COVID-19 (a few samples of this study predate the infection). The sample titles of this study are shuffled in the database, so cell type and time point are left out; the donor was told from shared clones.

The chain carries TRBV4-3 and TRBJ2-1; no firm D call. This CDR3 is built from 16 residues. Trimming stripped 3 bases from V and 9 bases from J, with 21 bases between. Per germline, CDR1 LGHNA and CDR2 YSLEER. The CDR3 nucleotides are TGCGCCAGCAGCCAGTTTGCTGGGTGGGGTACAGCTGAGCAGTTCTTC. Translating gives CASSQFAGWGTAEQFF.

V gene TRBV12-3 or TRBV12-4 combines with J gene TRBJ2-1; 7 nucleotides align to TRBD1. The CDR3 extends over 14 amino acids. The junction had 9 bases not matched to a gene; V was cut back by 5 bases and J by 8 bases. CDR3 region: CASSVTGVYDEQFF. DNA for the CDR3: TGTGCCAGCAGTGTAACAGGGGTTTACGATGAGCAGTTCTTC.

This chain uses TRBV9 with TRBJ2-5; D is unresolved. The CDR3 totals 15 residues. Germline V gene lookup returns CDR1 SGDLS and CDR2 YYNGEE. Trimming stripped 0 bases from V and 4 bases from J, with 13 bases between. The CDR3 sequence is CASSVAYRSGETQYF. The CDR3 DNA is TGTGCCAGCAGCGTAGCCTACCGGTCTGGAGAGACCCAGTACTTC.

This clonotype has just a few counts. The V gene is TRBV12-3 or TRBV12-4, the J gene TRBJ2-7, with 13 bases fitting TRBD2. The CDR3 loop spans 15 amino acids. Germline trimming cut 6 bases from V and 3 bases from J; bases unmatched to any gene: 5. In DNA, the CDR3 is TGTGCCAGCAGAGACGGACTAGCGGGAGACTACGAGCAGTACTTC. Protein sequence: CASRDGLAGDYEQYF.

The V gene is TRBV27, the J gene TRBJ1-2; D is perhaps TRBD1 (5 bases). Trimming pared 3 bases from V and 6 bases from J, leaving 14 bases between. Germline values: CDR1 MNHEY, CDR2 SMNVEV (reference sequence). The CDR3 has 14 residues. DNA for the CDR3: TGTGCCAGCAGTTTGCTAAGTGAGGGGCATGGCTACACCTTC. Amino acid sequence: CASSLLSEGHGYTF.

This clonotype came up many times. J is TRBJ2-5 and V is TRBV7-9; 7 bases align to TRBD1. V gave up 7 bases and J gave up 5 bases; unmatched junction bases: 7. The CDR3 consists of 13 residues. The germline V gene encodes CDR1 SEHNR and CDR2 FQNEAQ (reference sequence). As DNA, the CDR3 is TGTGCCAGCACCCCGACAGGGTTCGAGACCCAGTACTTC. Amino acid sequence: CASTPTGFETQYF.

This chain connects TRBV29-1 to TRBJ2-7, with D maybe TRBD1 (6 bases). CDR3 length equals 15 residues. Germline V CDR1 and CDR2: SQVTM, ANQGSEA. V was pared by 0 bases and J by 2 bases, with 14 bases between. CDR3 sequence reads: CSVEDLRDTAYEQYF. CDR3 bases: TGCAGCGTTGAAGATCTCCGGGACACAGCCTACGAGCAGTACTTC.

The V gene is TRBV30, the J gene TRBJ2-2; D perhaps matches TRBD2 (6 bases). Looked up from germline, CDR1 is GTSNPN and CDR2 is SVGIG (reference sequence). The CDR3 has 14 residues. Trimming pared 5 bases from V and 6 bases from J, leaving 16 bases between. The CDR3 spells CAWGAGISPGELFF. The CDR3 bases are TGTGCCTGGGGGGCGGGGATAAGTCCCGGGGAGCTGTTTTTT.

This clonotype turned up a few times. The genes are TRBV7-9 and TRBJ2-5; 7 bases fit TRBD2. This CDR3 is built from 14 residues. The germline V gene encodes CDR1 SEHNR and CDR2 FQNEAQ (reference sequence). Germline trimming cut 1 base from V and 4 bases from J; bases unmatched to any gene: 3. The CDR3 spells CASSLVGGPETQYF. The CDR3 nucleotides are TGTGCCAGCAGCTTAGTGGGAGGGCCAGAGACCCAGTACTTC.

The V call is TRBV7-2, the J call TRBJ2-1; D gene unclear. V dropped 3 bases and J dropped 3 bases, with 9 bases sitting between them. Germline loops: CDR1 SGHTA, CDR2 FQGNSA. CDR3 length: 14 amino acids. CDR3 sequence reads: CASSLSLIYNEQFF. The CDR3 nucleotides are TGTGCCAGCAGCTTGTCATTAATCTACAATGAGCAGTTCTTC.

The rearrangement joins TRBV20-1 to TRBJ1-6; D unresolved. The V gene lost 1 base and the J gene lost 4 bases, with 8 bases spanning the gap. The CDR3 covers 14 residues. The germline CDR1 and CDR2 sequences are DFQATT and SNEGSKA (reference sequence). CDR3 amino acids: CSARAQQYNSPLHF. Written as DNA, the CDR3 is TGCAGTGCTAGAGCCCAGCAATATAATTCACCCCTCCACTTT.

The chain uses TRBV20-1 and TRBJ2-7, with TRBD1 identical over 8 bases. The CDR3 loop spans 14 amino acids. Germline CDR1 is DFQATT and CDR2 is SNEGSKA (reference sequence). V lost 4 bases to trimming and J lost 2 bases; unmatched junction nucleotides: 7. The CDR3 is CSAILDRVTYEQYF. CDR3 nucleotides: TGCAGTGCTATCCTGGACAGGGTAACCTACGAGCAGTACTTC.

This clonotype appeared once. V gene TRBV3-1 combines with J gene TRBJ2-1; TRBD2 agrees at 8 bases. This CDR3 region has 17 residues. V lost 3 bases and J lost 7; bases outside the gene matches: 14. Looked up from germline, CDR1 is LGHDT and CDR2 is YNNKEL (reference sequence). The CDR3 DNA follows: TGTGCCAGCAGCCACTACCCCGGGACTCGGGAGGGGAATGAGCAGTTCTTC. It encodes CASSHYPGTREGNEQFF.

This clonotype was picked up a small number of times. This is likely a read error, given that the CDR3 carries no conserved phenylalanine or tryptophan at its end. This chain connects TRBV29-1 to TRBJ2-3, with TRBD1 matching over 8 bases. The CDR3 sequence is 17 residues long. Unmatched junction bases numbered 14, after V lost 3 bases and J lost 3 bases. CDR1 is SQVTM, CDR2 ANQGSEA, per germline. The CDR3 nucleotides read TGCAGCGTTGATTTCCCCCGAGGCAGGGGGCCGACAGATACGCAGTATGAT. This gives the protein CSVDFPRGRGPTDTQYD.